The 17 T cell receptor beta chains in this list originate from one sample, sequenced in a study of CD8+CD57+ T cells in acquired aplastic anemia. For CDR3 and TCR beta VDJ profiling, genomic DNA was the template used. TCRdb analysed the reads with MiXCR anew, one entry per CDR3 protein. Of roughly 150,000 distinct CDR3 sequences listed, around 45% are singletons. Material: sorted CD4+, CD8+, or CD8+CD57+ T cells (not recorded which) from PBMCs. Receptor source: a human donor in good health.

This clonotype came up many times. The rearrangement joins TRBV10-1 to TRBJ2-7; 10 bases fit TRBD2. With 3 bases clipped from V and 2 bases from J, the junction kept 4 bases outside the gene matches. CDR1 is WNHNN, CDR2 SYGVQD, per germline (reference sequence). The length of the CDR3 is 15 residues. CDR3 coding DNA: TGCGCCAGCAGTGATAGACTAGCGGGCCCCTACGAGCAGTACTTC. Translating gives CASSDRLAGPYEQYF.

Remarks on this clonotype: A read error is possible here, since a much larger clone lies one base away. The V call is TRBV6-5, the J call TRBJ1-2; D gene uncertain. The CDR3 is 11 residues long. Germline lookup yields CDR1 MNHEY and CDR2 SVGAGI. The CDR3, as DNA: TGTGCCAGCAGGGACTCGCATGGCTGCACCTTC. This sequence encodes CASRDSHGCTF.

The V and J genes are TRBV20-1 and TRBJ2-5; 8 nucleotides match TRBD1. This CDR3 is built from 14 residues. Trimming removed 6 bases from V and 7 bases from J; junction bases left unmatched: 13. CDR1 DFQATT and CDR2 SNEGSKA come from the germline V gene (reference sequence). In DNA, the CDR3 is TGCAGTGCCCGGGGACAGGCTGGATTCGGGACCCAGTACTTC. Protein product: CSARGQAGFGTQYF.

This clonotype was seen at least ten times. The chain is built from TRBV20-1 and TRBJ2-1; 10 bases are shared with TRBD2. The CDR3 contains 16 residues. The junction had 10 bases not matched to a gene; V was cut back by 1 base and J by 7 bases. Germline values: CDR1 DFQATT, CDR2 SNEGSKA (reference sequence). The CDR3 sequence: CSARAQSGRGVNEQFF. CDR3 sequence (DNA): TGCAGTGCTAGAGCCCAAAGCGGGAGGGGAGTGAATGAGCAGTTCTTC.

This chain connects TRBV15 to TRBJ2-3; D possibly uses TRBD1 or TRBD2 (5 bases each). V lost 1 base to trimming and J lost 5 bases, with 10 bases between them. Germline CDR1 and CDR2: LNHNV and YYDKDF (reference sequence). CDR3 length: 14 residues. This CDR3 reads CATSRGGVEDTQYF. Written as DNA, the CDR3 is TGTGCCACCAGCAGAGGAGGGGTAGAAGATACGCAGTATTTT.

The chain recombines TRBV28 with TRBJ2-7, with 9 bases lining up with TRBD2. V gave up 5 bases and J gave up 5 bases; unmatched junction bases: 4. CDR1 MDHEN and CDR2 SYDVKM come from the germline V gene. This CDR3 has 13 amino acids. The CDR3 region has the DNA TGTGCCAGCAGTGCGGGAGGGCCTAACGAGCAGTACTTC. It translates to CASSAGGPNEQYF.

The table lists this clonotype with many counts. This CDR3 is CASSVGRNEQYF. In nucleotides, the CDR3 is TGTGCCAGTAGCGTAGGACGGAACGAGCAGTACTTC. This sequence joins TRBV19 and TRBJ2-7; D is unresolved. The CDR3 has 12 residues. V lost 6 bases to trimming and J lost 5 bases, with 11 bases between them. CDR1 and CDR2 from the germline V gene are LNHDA and SQIVND (reference sequence).

This rearrangement joins TRBV24-1 to TRBJ2-5; D is perhaps TRBD1 (6 bases). Between the trimmed V and J ends, which lost 5 bases and 3 bases, there was a span of 24 bases. The CDR3 runs 18 residues. CDR1 and CDR2 (germline): KGHDR, SFDVKD. The CDR3: CATSGPGAIPPGEETQYF. The DNA for the CDR3 is TGTGCCACCAGTGGTCCAGGGGCCATCCCCCCTGGAGAAGAGACCCAGTACTTC.

The rearrangement uses TRBV20-1 and TRBJ1-1, with a tentative D call TRBD1 (5 bases). V was clipped by 4 bases and J by 6 bases, with 21 bases between them. The CDR3 runs 15 residues. Per germline, CDR1 DFQATT and CDR2 SNEGSKA (reference sequence). This CDR3 is CSAKKGGALSAEAFF. The CDR3 DNA follows: TGCAGTGCTAAGAAGGGTGGGGCCTTGAGCGCTGAAGCTTTCTTT.

This clonotype was counted at least ten times. This sequence joins TRBV19 and TRBJ2-2; no clear D gene. Deletions cut 3 bases from V and 9 bases from J, with 11 bases between. Per germline, CDR1 LNHDA and CDR2 SQIVND (reference sequence). The CDR3 loop spans 13 amino acids. The DNA of the CDR3 is TGTGCCAGTAGTATCGGCTTCCTCAGGGAGCTGTTTTTT. As protein: CASSIGFLRELFF.

The V call is TRBV13, the J call TRBJ1-4, with D hard to call. Germline V CDR1 and CDR2: PRHDT, FYEKMQ (reference sequence). V lost 5 bases and J lost 5, with 12 bases in between. The CDR3 consists of 14 residues. The CDR3 sequence: CASSAGRQNEKLFF. The CDR3 DNA reads TGTGCCAGCAGCGCCGGACGCCAGAATGAAAAACTGTTTTTT. Drawing the rest from reference TRBV13 and TRBJ1-4, the complete variable domain is AAGVIQSPRHLIKEKRETATLKCYPIPRHDTVYWYQQGPGQDPQFLISFYEKMQSDKGSIPDRFSAQQFSDYHSELNMSSLELGDSALYFCASSAGRQNEKLFFGSGTQLSVL.

This chain links TRBV6-5 with TRBJ2-7; 8 bases fit TRBD1. The V and J ends lost 0 bases and 5 bases, in that order; junction bases with no gene match: 9. CDR1 is MNHEY, CDR2 SVGAGI, per germline. This CDR3 has 16 amino acids. The DNA for the CDR3 is TGTGCCAGCAGTTACTCGAGGTGGGGCAGGGGGCACGAGCAGTACTTC. Its protein is CASSYSRWGRGHEQYF.

This clonotype was counted at least ten times. J is TRBJ1-1 and V is TRBV7-9; 8 nucleotides line up with TRBD1. In germline, CDR1 is SEHNR, CDR2 FQNEAQ (reference sequence). V shed 3 bases and J 0 bases; nucleotides not matched to a gene: 15. CDR3 length: 19 amino acids. This chain's CDR3 is CASSFGKTGAKGVNTEAFF. The CDR3 region has the DNA TGTGCCAGCAGCTTTGGAAAGACAGGGGCCAAGGGGGTGAACACTGAAGCTTTCTTT.

The chain joins TRBV14 to TRBJ2-7; D gene ambiguous. V was cut by 4 bases and J by 2 bases, with 6 bases left in between. This CDR3 is built from 12 residues. Per the germline V gene, CDR1 is SGHDN and CDR2 is FVKESK. DNA of the CDR3: TGTGCCAGCAGCCTTGATGCCTACGAGCAGTACTTC. Translated, it gives CASSLDAYEQYF.

The rearrangement uses TRBV7-2 and TRBJ2-7; 7 positions agree with TRBD2. Germline loops: CDR1 SGHTA, CDR2 FQGNSA. With V trimmed by 6 bases and J by 7 bases, 6 bases remained unmatched. This CDR3 has 12 residues. The CDR3: CASSRSGGEQYF. The CDR3 DNA is TGTGCCAGCAGTCGATCGGGGGGTGAGCAGTACTTC.

J is TRBJ1-1 and V is TRBV2, with D possibly TRBD1 on 5 matching bases. CDR1 SNHLY and CDR2 FYNNEI come from the germline V gene. Trimming stripped 6 bases from V and 1 base from J, with 15 bases between. This CDR3 region has 15 residues. CDR3 coding DNA: TGTGCCAGCAGGTTAGGTAGCGGGGCGAACACTGAAGCTTTCTTT. Its translation is CASRLGSGANTEAFF.

This clonotype was observed many times. The gene calls are TRBV6-1 and TRBJ2-1; 8 bases are shared with TRBD2. CDR3 size: 16 residues. V trimming: 6 bases; J trimming: 0 bases; junction bases outside the gene matches: 7. The V gene's germline CDR1 is MNHNS and CDR2 SASEGT. The CDR3 reads CASRERREDSYNEQFF. The DNA of the CDR3 is TGTGCCAGCAGAGAAAGGCGGGAGGACTCCTACAATGAGCAGTTCTTC.